A single T cell receptor (beta chain) is shown here with its context. This record belongs to a study of cytomegalovirus exposure and HLA in healthy donors. The CDR3 is 18 amino acids. V lost 6 bases to trimming and J lost 0 bases; unmatched junction nucleotides: 10. Per germline, CDR1 MNHEY and CDR2 SMNVEV (reference sequence). Profiled with immunoSEQ multiplex PCR; TCRdb holds only in-frame clones, not every one. The sample holds 85,000 to 90,000 clones, approximately 96% seen once. The sequencing input was PBMCs. The chain couples TRBV27 to TRBJ2-3; 12 nucleotides match TRBD2. This TCR was recovered from a man aged 18-30 years in good health and CMV-seronegative. The DNA for the CDR3 is TGTGCCAGCAGCCGACCCGGACTAGCGGGAACTAGCACAGATACGCAGTATTTT. This encodes CASSRPGLAGTSTDTQYF.